The entry below gives a single T cell receptor beta chain sequence along with its context. Its antigen is as yet unknown. PCR was performed using 60 Vbeta and 13 Jbeta primers. Sequencing was performed with immunoSEQ multiplex PCR; in TCRdb, only in-frame clones are kept and a portion is missing. Of 100,000 to 140,000 clones listed, 77% were seen once; the top ten hold 4.2%. These data belong to a study of cytomegalovirus exposure and HLA in healthy donors. Turning to the study itself: Roughly 180 million T cells yielded some 120 million unique TCR beta sequences in earlier analysis.

Trimming stripped 5 bases from V and 1 base from J, with 11 bases between. This CDR3 is 14 amino acids long. The germline V gene encodes CDR1 MDHEN and CDR2 SYDVKM. Study conclusions and caveats: The authors enumerated 150 to 200 TCR beta chains as linked to cytomegalovirus. For TCR beta chains, V- and J-gene trimming was later linked to a missense DCLRE1C variant.

This TCR came from a male donor in good health and CMV-seronegative. V usage is TRBV28 and J usage is TRBJ1-1, with a tentative D call TRBD1 (6 bases). Input material: PBMCs. As DNA, the CDR3 is TGTGCCAGCAGTCTGGGCAGGGGGAACACTGAAGCTTTCTTT. As protein: CASSLGRGNTEAFF.